The T cell receptor (beta chain) under discussion was sequenced for a study of T cell responses to AZD1222 COVID-19 vaccine. General study findings and limits: Seropositive at baseline were only a handful of AZD1222 recipients. Among vaccine-associated CD4 TCRs, coverage spanned spike, with dominance at 160-218 and 743-854. Clonal diversity may have been underestimated, and the donors were mostly white British, with more females than males. The peak T cell response came first, and repertoires were sampled only after it.

Regarding this clone: No antigen is known for it.

The protocol was immunoSEQ multiplex PCR, while the TCRdb copy is restricted to in-frame clones and leaves out a portion. The sample lists 150,000 to 200,000 clones, about nine tenths occurring once. This CDR3 has 16 residues. Trimming removed 1 base from V and 2 bases from J, with 15 bases in between. Per germline, CDR1 SGHDT and CDR2 YYEEEE. The sample was peripheral blood, taken on day 0 of AZD1222 vaccination. This receptor was obtained from an adult in good health. The chain carries TRBV5-6 and TRBJ1-2; perhaps TRBD1 as D (5 bases). For the CDR3, the DNA is TGTGCCAGCAGCTTGAACGGGGGAGGAAGAAACTATGGCTACACCTTC. It is translated as CASSLNGGGRNYGYTF.